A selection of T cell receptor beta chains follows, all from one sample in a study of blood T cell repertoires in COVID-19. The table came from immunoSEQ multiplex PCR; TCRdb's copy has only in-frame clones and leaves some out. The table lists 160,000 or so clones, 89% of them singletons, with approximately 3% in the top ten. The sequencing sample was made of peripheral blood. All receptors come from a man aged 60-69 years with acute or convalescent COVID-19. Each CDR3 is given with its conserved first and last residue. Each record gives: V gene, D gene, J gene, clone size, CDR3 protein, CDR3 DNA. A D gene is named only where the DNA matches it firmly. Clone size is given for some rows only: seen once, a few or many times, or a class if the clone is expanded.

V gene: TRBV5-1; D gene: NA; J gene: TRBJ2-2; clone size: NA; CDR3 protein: CASSRGEPGELFF; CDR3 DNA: TGCGCCAGCAGCCGCGGGGAGCCCGGGGAGCTGTTTTTT
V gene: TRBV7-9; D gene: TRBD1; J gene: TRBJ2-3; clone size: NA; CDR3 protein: CASSRFGQGDFTDTQYF; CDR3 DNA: TGTGCCAGCAGCAGATTCGGACAGGGGGATTTCACAGATACGCAGTATTTT
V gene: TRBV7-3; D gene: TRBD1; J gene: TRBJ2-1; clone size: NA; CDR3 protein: CASSFGQGGDEQFF; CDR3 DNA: TGTGCCAGCAGCTTCGGACAGGGTGGCGATGAGCAGTTCTTC
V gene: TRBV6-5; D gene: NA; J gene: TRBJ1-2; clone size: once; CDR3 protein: CASSYAGGGYGYTF; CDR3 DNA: TGTGCCAGCAGTTACGCGGGGGGCGGCTATGGCTACACCTTC
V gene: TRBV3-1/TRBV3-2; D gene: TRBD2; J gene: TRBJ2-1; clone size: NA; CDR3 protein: CASSQGGTRQFF; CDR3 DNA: TGTGCCAGCAGCCAAGGAGGGACTAGGCAGTTCTTC
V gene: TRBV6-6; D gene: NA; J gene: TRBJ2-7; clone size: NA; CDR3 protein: CASSLAASHEQYF; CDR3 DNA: TGTGCCAGCAGTCTGGCCGCTTCCCACGAGCAGTACTTC
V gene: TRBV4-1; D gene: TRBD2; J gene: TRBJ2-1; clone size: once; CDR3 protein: CASSQDYSERGPYNEQFF; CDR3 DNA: TGCGCCAGCAGCCAAGATTATTCGGAGCGGGGGCCCTACAATGAGCAGTTCTTC
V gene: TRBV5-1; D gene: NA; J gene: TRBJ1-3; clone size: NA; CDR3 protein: CASSLEFVGGSGNTIYF; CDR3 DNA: TGCGCCAGCAGCTTGGAGTTTGTGGGAGGCTCTGGAAACACCATATATTTT
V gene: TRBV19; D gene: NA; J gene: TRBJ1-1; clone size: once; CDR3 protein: CASSPRGGAWTEAFF; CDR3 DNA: TGTGCCAGTAGTCCGCGTGGGGGGGCTTGGACTGAAGCTTTCTTT
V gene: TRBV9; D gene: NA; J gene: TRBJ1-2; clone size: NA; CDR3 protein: CASSVGPTVNYGYTF; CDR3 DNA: TGTGCCAGCAGCGTAGGCCCGACAGTGAACTATGGCTACACCTTC
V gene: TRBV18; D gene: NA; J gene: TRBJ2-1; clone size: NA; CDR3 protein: CASSPAGGPSYNEQFF; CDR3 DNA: TGTGCCAGCTCCCCAGCCGGGGGGCCCTCCTACAATGAGCAGTTCTTC
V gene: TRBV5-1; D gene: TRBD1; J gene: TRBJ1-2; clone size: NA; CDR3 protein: CASSLAGQGDGYTF; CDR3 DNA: TGCGCCAGCAGCTTGGCCGGACAGGGGGACGGCTACACCTTC
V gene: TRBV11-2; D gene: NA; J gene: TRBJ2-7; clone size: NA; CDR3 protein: CASSLPSEQYF; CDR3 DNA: TGTGCCAGCAGCTTACCGAGCGAGCAGTACTTC
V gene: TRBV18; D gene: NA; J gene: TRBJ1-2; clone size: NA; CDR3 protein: CASSRGAGMDGYTF; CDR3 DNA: TGTGCCAGCTCCCGGGGGGCAGGAATGGATGGCTACACCTTC
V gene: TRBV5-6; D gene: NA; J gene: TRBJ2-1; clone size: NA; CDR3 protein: CASSEDREPYNEQFF; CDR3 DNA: TGTGCCAGCAGCGAGGACAGAGAACCCTACAATGAGCAGTTCTTC
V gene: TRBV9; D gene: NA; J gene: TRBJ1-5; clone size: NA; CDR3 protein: CASTTREEETDQPQHF; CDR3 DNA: TGTGCCAGCACCACACGGGAGGAAGAGACGGATCAGCCCCAGCATTTT
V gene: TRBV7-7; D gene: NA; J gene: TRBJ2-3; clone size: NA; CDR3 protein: CASSLRGGLSDTQYF; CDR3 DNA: TGTGCTAGCAGCTTACGAGGAGGGTTATCAGATACGCAGTATTTT
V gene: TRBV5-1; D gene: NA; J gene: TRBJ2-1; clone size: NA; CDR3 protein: CASSGLTGRSYNEQFF; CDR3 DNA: TGCGCCAGCAGCGGTTTAACAGGCCGCTCCTACAATGAGCAGTTCTTC
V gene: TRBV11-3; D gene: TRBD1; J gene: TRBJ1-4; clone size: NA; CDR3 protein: CASSFLGQGNEKLFF; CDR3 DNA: TGTGCCAGCAGCTTCCTGGGACAGGGAAATGAAAAACTGTTTTTT
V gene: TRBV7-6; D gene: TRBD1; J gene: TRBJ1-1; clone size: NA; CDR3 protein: CASSPGTGEAEAFF; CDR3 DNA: TGTGCCAGCAGCCCAGGGACAGGGGAGGCTGAAGCTTTCTTT
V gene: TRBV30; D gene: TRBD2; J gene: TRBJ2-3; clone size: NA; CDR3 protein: CAWSRGGGTSTDTQYF; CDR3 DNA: TGTGCCTGGAGTCGGGGCGGGGGTACTAGCACAGATACGCAGTATTTT
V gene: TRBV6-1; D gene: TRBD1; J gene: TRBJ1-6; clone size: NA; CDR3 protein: CASSERGQGHSPLHF; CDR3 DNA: TGTGCCAGCAGTGAACGGGGACAGGGGCATTCACCCCTCCACTTT